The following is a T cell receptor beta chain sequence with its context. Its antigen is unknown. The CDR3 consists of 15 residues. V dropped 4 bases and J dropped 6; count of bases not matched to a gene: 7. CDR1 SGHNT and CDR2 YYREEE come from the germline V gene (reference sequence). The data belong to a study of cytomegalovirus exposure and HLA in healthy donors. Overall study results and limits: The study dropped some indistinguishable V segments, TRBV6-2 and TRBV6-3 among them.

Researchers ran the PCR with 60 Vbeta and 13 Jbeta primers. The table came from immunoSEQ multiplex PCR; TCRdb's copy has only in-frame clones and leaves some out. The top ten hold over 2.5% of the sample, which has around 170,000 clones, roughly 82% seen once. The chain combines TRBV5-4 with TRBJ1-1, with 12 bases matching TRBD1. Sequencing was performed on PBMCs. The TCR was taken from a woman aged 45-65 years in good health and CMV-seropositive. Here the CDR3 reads CASSGAGTGGSEAFF. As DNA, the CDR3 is TGTGCCAGCAGCGGGGCCGGGACAGGGGGCTCTGAAGCTTTCTTT.